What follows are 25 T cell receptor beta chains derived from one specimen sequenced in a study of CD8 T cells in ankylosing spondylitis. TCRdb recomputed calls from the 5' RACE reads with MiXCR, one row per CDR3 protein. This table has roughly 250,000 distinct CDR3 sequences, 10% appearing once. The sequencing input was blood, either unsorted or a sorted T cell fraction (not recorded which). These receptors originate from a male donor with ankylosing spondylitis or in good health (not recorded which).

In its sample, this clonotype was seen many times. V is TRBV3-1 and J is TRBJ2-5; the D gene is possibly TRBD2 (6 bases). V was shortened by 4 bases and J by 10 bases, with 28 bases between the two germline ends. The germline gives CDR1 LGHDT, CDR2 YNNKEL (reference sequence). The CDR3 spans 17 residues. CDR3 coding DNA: TGTGCCAGCAGCCCCAGCTCCGGGACTGGCGGAAGGGCAGGCCAGTACTTC. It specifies CASSPSSGTGGRAGQYF.

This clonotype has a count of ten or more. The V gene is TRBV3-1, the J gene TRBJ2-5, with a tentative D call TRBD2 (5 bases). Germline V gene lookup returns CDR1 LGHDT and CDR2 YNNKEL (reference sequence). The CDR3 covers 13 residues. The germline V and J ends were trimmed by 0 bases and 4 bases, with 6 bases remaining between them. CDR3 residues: CASSQDAGETQYF. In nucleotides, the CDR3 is TGTGCCAGCAGCCAAGATGCGGGAGAGACCCAGTACTTC.

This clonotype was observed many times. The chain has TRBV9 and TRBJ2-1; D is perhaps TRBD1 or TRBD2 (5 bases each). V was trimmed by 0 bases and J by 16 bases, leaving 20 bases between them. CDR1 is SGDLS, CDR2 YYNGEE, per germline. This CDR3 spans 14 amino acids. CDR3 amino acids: CASSVDYDGTAGFF. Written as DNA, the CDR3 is TGTGCCAGCAGCGTAGATTATGACGGGACCGCCGGTTTCTTC.

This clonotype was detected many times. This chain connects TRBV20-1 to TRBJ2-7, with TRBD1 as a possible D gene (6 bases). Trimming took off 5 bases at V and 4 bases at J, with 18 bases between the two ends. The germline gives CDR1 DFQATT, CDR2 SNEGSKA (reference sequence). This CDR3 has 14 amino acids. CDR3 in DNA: TGCAGTGCTCTAAGCCGGGACACCCGATACGAGCAGTACTTC. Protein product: CSALSRDTRYEQYF.

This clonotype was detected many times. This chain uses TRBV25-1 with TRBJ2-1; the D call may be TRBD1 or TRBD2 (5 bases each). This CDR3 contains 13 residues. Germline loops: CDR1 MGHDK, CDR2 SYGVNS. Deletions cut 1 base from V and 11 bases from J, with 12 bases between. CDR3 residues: CASSEFEGLKQFF. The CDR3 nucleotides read TGTGCCAGCAGTGAATTCGAGGGGCTTAAGCAGTTCTTC.

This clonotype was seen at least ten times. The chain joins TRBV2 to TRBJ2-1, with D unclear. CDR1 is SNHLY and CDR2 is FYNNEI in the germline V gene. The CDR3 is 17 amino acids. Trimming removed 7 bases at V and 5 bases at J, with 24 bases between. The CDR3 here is CASKFENILDGDNEQFF. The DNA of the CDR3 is TGTGCCAGCAAGTTTGAGAATATCCTAGACGGAGACAATGAGCAGTTCTTC.

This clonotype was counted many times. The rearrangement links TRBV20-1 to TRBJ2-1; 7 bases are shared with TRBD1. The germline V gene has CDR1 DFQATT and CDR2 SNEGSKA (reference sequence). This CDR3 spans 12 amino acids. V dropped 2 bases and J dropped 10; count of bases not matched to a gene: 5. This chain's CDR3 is CSARPQGQEQFF. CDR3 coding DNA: TGCAGTGCTAGACCCCAGGGACAGGAGCAGTTCTTC.

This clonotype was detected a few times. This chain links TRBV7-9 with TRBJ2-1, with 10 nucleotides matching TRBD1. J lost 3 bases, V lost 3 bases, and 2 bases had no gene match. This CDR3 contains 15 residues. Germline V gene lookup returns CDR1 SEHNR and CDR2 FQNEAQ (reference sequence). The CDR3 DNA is TGTGCCAGCAGCTTGGACAGGGGGAACTACAATGAGCAGTTCTTC. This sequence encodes CASSLDRGNYNEQFF.

In DNA, the CDR3 is TGTGCCTCGGACAGGGGCGAGTCACCCCTCCACTTT. This codes for CASDRGESPLHF. The J gene is TRBJ1-6, the V gene TRBV30; TRBD1 aligns across 9 bases. Looked up from germline, CDR1 is GTSNPN and CDR2 is SVGIG (reference sequence). Trimming cost V 7 bases and J 10 bases; bases outside gene matches: 5. This CDR3 contains 12 residues.

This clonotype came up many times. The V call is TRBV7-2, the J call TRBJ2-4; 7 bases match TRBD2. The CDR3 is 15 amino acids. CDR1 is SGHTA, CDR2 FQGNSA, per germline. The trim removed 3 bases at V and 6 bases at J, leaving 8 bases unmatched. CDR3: CASSFRGVPTNIQYF. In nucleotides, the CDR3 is TGTGCCAGCAGCTTTCGGGGGGTCCCGACAAACATTCAGTACTTC.

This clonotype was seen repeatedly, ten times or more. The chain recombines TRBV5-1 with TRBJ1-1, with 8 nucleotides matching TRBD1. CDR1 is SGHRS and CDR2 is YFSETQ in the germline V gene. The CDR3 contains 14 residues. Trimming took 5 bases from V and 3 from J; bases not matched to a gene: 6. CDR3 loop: CASRDRVSDTEAFF. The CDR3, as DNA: TGCGCCAGCAGGGACAGGGTGAGCGACACTGAAGCTTTCTTT.

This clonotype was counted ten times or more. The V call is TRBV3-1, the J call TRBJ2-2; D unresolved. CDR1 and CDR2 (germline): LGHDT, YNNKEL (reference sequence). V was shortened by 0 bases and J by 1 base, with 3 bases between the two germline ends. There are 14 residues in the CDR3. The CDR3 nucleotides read TGTGCCAGCAGCCAAGATGGGAACACCGGGGAGCTGTTTTTT. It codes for CASSQDGNTGELFF.

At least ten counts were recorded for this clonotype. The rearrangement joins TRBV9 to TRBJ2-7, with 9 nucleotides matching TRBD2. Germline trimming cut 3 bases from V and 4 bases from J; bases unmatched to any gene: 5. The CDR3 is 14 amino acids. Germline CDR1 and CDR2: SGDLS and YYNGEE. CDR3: CASSAAAGGYEQYF. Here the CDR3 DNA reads TGTGCCAGCAGCGCGGCGGCGGGAGGGTACGAGCAGTACTTC.

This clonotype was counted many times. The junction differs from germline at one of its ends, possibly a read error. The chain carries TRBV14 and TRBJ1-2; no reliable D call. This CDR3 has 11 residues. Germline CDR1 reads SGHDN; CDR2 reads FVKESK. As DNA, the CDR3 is TGTGCCAGCAGCCAAGGAACAGAACCTGCCTTC. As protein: CASSQGTEPAF.

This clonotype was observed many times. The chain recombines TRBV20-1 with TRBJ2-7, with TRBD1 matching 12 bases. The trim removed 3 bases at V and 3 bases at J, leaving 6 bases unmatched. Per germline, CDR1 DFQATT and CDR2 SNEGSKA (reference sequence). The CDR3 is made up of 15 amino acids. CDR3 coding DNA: TGCAGTGCTAGGCTCGGGACAGGGGGCAACTACGAGCAGTACTTC. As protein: CSARLGTGGNYEQYF.

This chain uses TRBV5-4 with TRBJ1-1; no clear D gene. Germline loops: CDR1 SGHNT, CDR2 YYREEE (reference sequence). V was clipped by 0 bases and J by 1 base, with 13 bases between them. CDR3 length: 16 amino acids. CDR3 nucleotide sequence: TGTGCCAGCAGCTTGGACAGTCAAATAACGAACACTGAAGCTTTCTTT. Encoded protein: CASSLDSQITNTEAFF.

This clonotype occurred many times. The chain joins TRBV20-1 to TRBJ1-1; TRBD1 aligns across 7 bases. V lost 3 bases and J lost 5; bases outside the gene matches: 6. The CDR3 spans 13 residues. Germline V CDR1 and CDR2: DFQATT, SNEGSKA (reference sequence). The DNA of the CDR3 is TGCAGTGCTAGCGGCAGGGGGTGGACTGAAGCTTTCTTT. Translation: CSASGRGWTEAFF.

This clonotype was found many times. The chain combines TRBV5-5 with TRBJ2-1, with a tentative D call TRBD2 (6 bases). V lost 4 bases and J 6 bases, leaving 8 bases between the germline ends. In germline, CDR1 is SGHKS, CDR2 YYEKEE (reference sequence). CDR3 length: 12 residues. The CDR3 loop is CASSGTFNEQFF. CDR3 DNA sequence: TGTGCCAGCAGCGGGACTTTCAATGAGCAGTTCTTC.

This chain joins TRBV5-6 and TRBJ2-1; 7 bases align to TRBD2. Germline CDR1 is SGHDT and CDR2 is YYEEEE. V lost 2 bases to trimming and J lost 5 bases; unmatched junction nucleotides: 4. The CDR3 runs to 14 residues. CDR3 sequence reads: CASSFRGEDNEQFF. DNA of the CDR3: TGTGCCAGCAGCTTCCGGGGGGAGGACAATGAGCAGTTCTTC. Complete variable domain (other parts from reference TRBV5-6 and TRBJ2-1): DAGVTQSPTHLIKTRGQQVTLRCSPKSGHDTVSWYQQALGQGPQFIFQYYEEEERQRGNFPDRFSGHQFPNYSSELNVNALLLGDSALYLCASSFRGEDNEQFFGPGTRLTVL.

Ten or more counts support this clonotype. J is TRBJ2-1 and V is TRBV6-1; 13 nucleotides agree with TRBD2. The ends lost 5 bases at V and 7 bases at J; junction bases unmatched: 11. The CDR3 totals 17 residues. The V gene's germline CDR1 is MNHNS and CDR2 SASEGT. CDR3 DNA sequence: TGTGCCAGCAGTAAACCGGGACTAGCGGGATCAAGGAATGAGCAGTTCTTC. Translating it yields CASSKPGLAGSRNEQFF.

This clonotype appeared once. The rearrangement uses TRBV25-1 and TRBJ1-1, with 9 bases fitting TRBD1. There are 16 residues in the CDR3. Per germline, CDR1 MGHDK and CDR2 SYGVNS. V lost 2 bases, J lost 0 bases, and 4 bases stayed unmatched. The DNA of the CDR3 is TGTGCCAGCAGTGAAAGGACAGGGGATTTGAACACTGAAGCTTTCTTT. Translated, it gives CASSERTGDLNTEAFF.

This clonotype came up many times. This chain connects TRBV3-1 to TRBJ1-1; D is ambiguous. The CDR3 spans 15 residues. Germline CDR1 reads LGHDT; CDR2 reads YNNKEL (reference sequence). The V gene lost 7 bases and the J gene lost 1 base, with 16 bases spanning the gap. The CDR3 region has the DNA TGTGCCAGCACTCTTTCCCCCGGAGGGAACACTGAAGCTTTCTTT. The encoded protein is CASTLSPGGNTEAFF. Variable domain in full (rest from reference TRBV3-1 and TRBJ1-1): DTAVSQTPKYLVTQMGNDKSIKCEQNLGHDTMYWYKQDSKKFLKIMFSYNNKELIINETVPNRFSPKSPDKAHLNLHINSLELGDSAVYFCASTLSPGGNTEAFFGQGTRLTVV.

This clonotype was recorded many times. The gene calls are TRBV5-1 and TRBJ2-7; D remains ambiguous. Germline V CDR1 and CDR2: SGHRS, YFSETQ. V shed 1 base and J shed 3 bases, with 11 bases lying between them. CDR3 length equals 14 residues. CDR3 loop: CASSLSQFNYEQYF. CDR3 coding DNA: TGCGCCAGCAGCTTGAGTCAGTTTAACTACGAGCAGTACTTC.

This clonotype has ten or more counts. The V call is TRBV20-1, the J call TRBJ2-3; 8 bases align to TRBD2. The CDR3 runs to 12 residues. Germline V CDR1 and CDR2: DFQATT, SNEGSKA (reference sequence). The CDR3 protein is CGVHGGADTQYF. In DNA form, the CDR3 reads TGCGGAGTGCACGGGGGGGCTGATACGCAGTATTTT.

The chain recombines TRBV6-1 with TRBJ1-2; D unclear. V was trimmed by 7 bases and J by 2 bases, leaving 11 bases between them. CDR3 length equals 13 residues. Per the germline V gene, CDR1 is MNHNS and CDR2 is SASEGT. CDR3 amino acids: CASTSSLNYGYTF. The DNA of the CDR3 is TGTGCCAGCACCTCCAGCTTAAACTATGGCTACACCTTC.